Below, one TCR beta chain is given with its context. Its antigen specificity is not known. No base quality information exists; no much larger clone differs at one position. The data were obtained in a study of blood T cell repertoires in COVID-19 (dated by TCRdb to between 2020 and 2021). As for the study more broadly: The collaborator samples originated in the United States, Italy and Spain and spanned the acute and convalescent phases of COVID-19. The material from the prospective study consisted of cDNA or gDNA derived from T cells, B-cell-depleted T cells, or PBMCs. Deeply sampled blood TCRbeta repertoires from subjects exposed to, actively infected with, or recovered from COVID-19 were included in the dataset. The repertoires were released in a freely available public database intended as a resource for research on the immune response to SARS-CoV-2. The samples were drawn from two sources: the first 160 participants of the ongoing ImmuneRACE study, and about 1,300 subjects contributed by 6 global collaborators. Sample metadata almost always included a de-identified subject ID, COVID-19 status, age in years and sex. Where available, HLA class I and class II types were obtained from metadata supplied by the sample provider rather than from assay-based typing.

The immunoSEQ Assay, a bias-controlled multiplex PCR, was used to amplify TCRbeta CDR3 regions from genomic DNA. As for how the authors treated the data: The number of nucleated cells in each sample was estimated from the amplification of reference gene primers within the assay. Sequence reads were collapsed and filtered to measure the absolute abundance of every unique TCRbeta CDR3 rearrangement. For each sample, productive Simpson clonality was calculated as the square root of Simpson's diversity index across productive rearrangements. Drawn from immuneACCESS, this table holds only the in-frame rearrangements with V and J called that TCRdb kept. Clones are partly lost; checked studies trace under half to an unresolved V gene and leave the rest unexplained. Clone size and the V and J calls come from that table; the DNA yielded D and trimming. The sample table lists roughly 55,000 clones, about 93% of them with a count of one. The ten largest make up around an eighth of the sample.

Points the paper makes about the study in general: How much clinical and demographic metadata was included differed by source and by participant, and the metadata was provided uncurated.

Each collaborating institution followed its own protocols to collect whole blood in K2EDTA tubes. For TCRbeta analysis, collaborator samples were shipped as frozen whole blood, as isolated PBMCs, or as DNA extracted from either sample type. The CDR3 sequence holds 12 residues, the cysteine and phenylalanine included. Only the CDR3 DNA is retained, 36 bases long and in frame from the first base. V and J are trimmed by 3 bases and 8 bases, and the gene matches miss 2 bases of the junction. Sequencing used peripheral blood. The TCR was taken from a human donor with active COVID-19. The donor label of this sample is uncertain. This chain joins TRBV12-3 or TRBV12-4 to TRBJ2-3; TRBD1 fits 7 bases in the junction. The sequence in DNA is TGTGCCAGCAGTTTTCCAGGGGGTACGCAGTATTTT. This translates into CASSFPGGTQYF.